These 5 T cell receptor beta chains originate from one sample sequenced in a study of glioma-infiltrating T cells. Amplification of TCR alpha and beta CDR3 regions from RNA used iRepertoire nested multiplex PCR. MiXCR, run by TCRdb on the multiplex PCR reads, gives a single entry per CDR3 protein. The sample contains 84,000 or so distinct CDR3 sequences, around 23% of which appear only once. Sequencing used glioma tissue, nonneoplastic brain tissue, or PBMCs (not recorded which). The source is a human donor with low-grade glioma or glioblastoma, undergoing nonglioma brain surgery, or in good health (not recorded which).

The chain links TRBV10-3 to TRBJ2-5, with 8 positions matching TRBD2. Germline V CDR1 and CDR2: ENHRY, SYGVKD. Germline trimming cut 3 bases from V and 1 base from J; bases unmatched to any gene: 4. The CDR3 is 15 residues long. The CDR3 is CAISDLSGAQETQYF. Here the CDR3 DNA reads TGTGCCATCAGTGACCTTAGCGGGGCCCAAGAGACCCAGTACTTC.

Many counts were recorded for this clonotype. CDR3 sequence: CASSQPPNDNEQFF. In DNA form, the CDR3 reads TGCGCCAGCAGCCAGCCTCCCAATGACAATGAGCAGTTCTTC. This chain uses TRBV5-1 with TRBJ2-1; D gene uncertain. Germline loops: CDR1 SGHRS, CDR2 YFSETQ. Trimming removed 4 bases from V and 5 bases from J, with 13 bases in between. The CDR3 has 14 residues.

The genes are TRBV16 and TRBJ1-5, with 7 nucleotides matching TRBD1. V was pared by 0 bases and J by 4 bases, with 6 bases of the junction left unmatched. This CDR3 is 16 amino acids long. Germline lookup yields CDR1 KGHSY and CDR2 FQNENV. CDR3 sequence reads: CASSQSTGRGNQPQHF. DNA for the CDR3: TGTGCCAGCAGCCAATCGACAGGGAGGGGGAATCAGCCCCAGCATTTT.

For this clonotype: A much larger clone sits a single nucleotide away, making a read error possible. The V call is TRBV24-1, the J call TRBJ2-3; D gene ambiguous. Germline V gives CDR1 KGHDR, CDR2 SFDVKD. This CDR3 is built from 15 residues. V was clipped by 2 bases and J by 5 bases, with 13 bases between them. For the CDR3, the DNA is TGTGCCACCAGTGATTGGGATCCAGACATAGATACGCAGTATTTT. It codes for CATSDWDPDIDTQYF.

There are many counts of this clonotype. This rearrangement joins TRBV27 to TRBJ2-6; 7 bases line up with TRBD1. The germline V gene encodes CDR1 MNHEY and CDR2 SMNVEV (reference sequence). This CDR3 spans 19 amino acids. After removal of 4 bases from V and 0 bases from J, the junction contained 12 bases not matched to a gene. CDR3 residues: CASSSNRGNRVSGANVLTF. The CDR3 nucleotides are TGTGCCAGCAGTTCGAACAGGGGAAATCGAGTCTCTGGGGCCAACGTCCTGACTTTC. The variable domain in full, completed from reference TRBV27 and TRBJ2-6, reads EAQVTQNPRYLITVTGKKLTVTCSQNMNHEYMSWYRQDPGLGLRQIYYSMNVEVTDKGDVPEGYKVSRKEKRNFPLILESPSPNQTSLYFCASSSNRGNRVSGANVLTFGAGSRLTVL.